These 20 T cell receptor beta chains were sequenced from one sample in a study of T cell repertoires in cytomegalovirus infection. For these receptors, no antigen is known. TCRdb passed the reads through MiXCR, listing each CDR3 protein once. This table has some 900,000 distinct CDR3 sequences, over 25% appearing once. Specimen: cultured CD8+ T cells from PBMCs, collected from culture after CMV antigen stimulation. These receptors all stem from a human donor in good health (CMV status not recorded). Some clones in this sample may be carry-over from other donors' samples.

The chain uses TRBV24-1 and TRBJ1-5, with D possibly matching TRBD1 (5 bases). This CDR3 spans 16 amino acids. V lost 0 bases, J lost 1 base, and 9 bases lay in between. CDR1 is KGHDR and CDR2 is SFDVKD in the germline V gene. CDR3 sequence: CATSDLKGLSNQPQHF. CDR3 DNA: TGTGCCACCAGTGATTTGAAGGGGCTGAGCAATCAGCCCCAGCATTTT.

This rearrangement joins TRBV6-1 to TRBJ2-7; a weak D match, TRBD2 (6 bases). Looked up from germline, CDR1 is MNHNS and CDR2 is SASEGT. V was clipped by 8 bases and J by 4 bases, with 18 bases between them. This CDR3 spans 14 amino acids. The CDR3 nucleotides are TGTGCCAGCGGCTTAGGGAGGCTAACGTACGAGCAGTACTTC. Translated: CASGLGRLTYEQYF.

In its sample, this clonotype was seen many times. The chain joins TRBV6-1 to TRBJ2-1; TRBD2 aligns across 9 bases. J was trimmed by 2 bases and V by 0 bases; bases with no gene match: 5. The germline CDR1 and CDR2 sequences are MNHNS and SASEGT. CDR3 size: 17 residues. In DNA form, the CDR3 reads TGTGCCAGCAGTGAAGCGGTTAGCGGGGGCGCCTACAATGAGCAGTTCTTC. Residues: CASSEAVSGGAYNEQFF.

This sequence joins TRBV12-3 or TRBV12-4 and TRBJ2-3; 8 nucleotides agree with TRBD1. Trimming took 5 bases from V and 8 from J; bases not matched to a gene: 6. The CDR3 runs 13 residues. CDR3 sequence: CASSTGGIGTQYF. CDR3 sequence (DNA): TGTGCCAGCAGTACAGGGGGAATTGGTACGCAGTATTTT.

DNA of the CDR3: TGTGCCAGCAGTGAGCAGGGGTCAAGGATTGGGGTGAACACTGAAGCTTTCTTT. Amino acids: CASSEQGSRIGVNTEAFF. V and J are TRBV6-1 and TRBJ1-1, with a possible D match to TRBD1 (6 bases). Trimming shortened V by 3 bases and J by 0 bases, and 20 bases separated the two germline ends. CDR3 length: 18 amino acids. CDR1 MNHNS and CDR2 SASEGT come from the germline V gene.

The chain uses TRBV12-3 or TRBV12-4 and TRBJ2-2; D is unresolved. CDR3 size: 12 residues. V was clipped by 5 bases and J by 7 bases, with 8 bases between them. The CDR3 here is CASSTTVGELFF. CDR3 nucleotides: TGTGCCAGCAGTACGACCGTCGGGGAGCTGTTTTTT.

The rearrangement uses TRBV11-1 and TRBJ1-2; 9 bases match TRBD1. Germline V gene lookup returns CDR1 SGHAT and CDR2 FQDESV (reference sequence). The trim removed 2 bases at V and 6 bases at J, leaving 7 bases unmatched. The CDR3 has 15 amino acids. As DNA, the CDR3 is TGTGCCAGCAGCTTAAGGACAGGGGCGATCGATGGCTACACCTTC. Translating it yields CASSLRTGAIDGYTF.

This clonotype was counted once. J is TRBJ2-1 and V is TRBV20-1, with 11 nucleotides matching TRBD2. J was trimmed by 4 bases and V by 0 bases; bases with no gene match: 11. The V gene's germline CDR1 is DFQATT and CDR2 SNEGSKA (reference sequence). This CDR3 region has 18 residues. CDR3 sequence: CSARDRASGGPPYNEQFF. The CDR3 nucleotides are TGCAGTGCTAGAGATCGGGCTAGCGGGGGGCCACCGTACAATGAGCAGTTCTTC.

This chain uses TRBV19 with TRBJ2-7, with D possibly matching TRBD2 (6 bases). Trimming shortened V by 8 bases and J by 0 bases, and 11 bases separated the two germline ends. CDR3 length equals 13 residues. Germline values: CDR1 LNHDA, CDR2 SQIVND (reference sequence). CDR3 region: CASPRGFSYEQYV. In DNA, the CDR3 is TGTGCCAGTCCCCGGGGGTTCTCCTACGAGCAGTACGTC.

The chain uses TRBV27 and TRBJ1-6; D ambiguous. Trimming pared 7 bases from V and 4 bases from J, leaving 11 bases between. The CDR3 runs to 14 residues. Germline assignment: CDR1 MNHEY and CDR2 SMNVEV (reference sequence). CDR3 amino acids: CASNSRGYNSPLHF. In nucleotides, the CDR3 is TGTGCCAGCAATTCCCGTGGGTATAATTCACCCCTCCACTTT.

In its sample, this clonotype was seen a few times. CDR3 loop: CASRTAENYGYTF. The CDR3 nucleotides are TGTGCCAGCAGGACGGCGGAGAACTATGGCTACACCTTC. This chain uses TRBV2 with TRBJ1-2; the D is unclear. The V gene lost 6 bases and the J gene lost 2 bases, with 10 bases spanning the gap. CDR1 and CDR2 (germline): SNHLY, FYNNEI. The CDR3 runs 13 residues.

The CDR3 is CASNIFSNYGYTF. CDR3 DNA sequence: TGTGCCAGCAACATTTTCTCGAACTATGGCTACACCTTC. This chain connects TRBV28 to TRBJ1-2; D unresolved. The V end lost 7 bases, the J end lost 2 bases, and 11 bases lay between the germline ends. The CDR3 extends over 13 amino acids. Germline V lookup: CDR1 MDHEN, CDR2 SYDVKM.

This clonotype showed up just a few times. This chain links TRBV4-1 with TRBJ2-7, with D hard to call. Trimming took 0 bases from V and 3 from J, leaving 12 bases between them. The V gene's germline CDR1 is MGHRA and CDR2 YSYEKL. The CDR3 extends over 15 amino acids. Written as DNA, the CDR3 is TGCGCCAGCAGCCAAGATTGGCAGGCCAGCTACGAGCAGTACTTC. It encodes CASSQDWQASYEQYF.

The chain joins TRBV6-9 to TRBJ1-2; a weak D match, TRBD1 (5 bases). Germline V gives CDR1 MNHGY, CDR2 SVAAGI. CDR3 length: 15 amino acids. V dropped 4 bases and J dropped 5 bases, with 17 bases sitting between them. This CDR3 reads CASSFIRDPGYGYTF. CDR3 DNA: TGTGCCAGCAGTTTCATACGGGACCCGGGGTATGGCTACACCTTC.

The chain has TRBV27 and TRBJ1-5; no reliable D call. Germline V lookup: CDR1 MNHEY, CDR2 SMNVEV (reference sequence). This CDR3 region has 14 residues. Trimming cost V 0 bases and J 9 bases, with 12 bases left between them. For the CDR3, the DNA is TGTGCCAGCAGTTTATCAACGACAACCCGGCCCCAGCATTTT. Its protein is CASSLSTTTRPQHF.

CDR3 loop: CASSFYLQETQYF. Here the CDR3 DNA reads TGTGCCAGCAGCTTTTACCTTCAAGAGACCCAGTACTTC. This sequence joins TRBV11-2 and TRBJ2-5; D gene unclear. The germline CDR1 and CDR2 sequences are SGHAT and FQNNGV. Trimming took 3 bases from V and 2 from J, leaving 7 bases between them. The CDR3 consists of 13 residues.

The rearrangement uses TRBV6-2 or TRBV6-3 and TRBJ1-1; TRBD1 matches at 8 bases. The J segment lost 6 bases and the V segment lost 6 bases, leaving 3 bases of the junction unmatched. Germline V gives CDR1 MNHEY, CDR2 SVGEGT. This CDR3 is built from 12 residues. This CDR3 reads CASSVDRAEAFF. The CDR3 bases are TGTGCCAGCAGCGTGGACAGGGCTGAAGCTTTCTTT.

Many counts were recorded for this clonotype. The rearrangement joins TRBV7-3 to TRBJ1-1; possible D gene TRBD1, 5 bases. Trimming pared 2 bases from V and 3 bases from J, leaving 19 bases between. The germline gives CDR1 SGHTA, CDR2 FQGTGA. The CDR3 totals 17 residues. The CDR3 DNA sequence: TGTGCCAGCAGCTTATGGGCGGTTACGATGGGGGACACTGAAGCTTTCTTT. Protein sequence: CASSLWAVTMGDTEAFF.

Remarks on this clonotype: This may be a read error, as it is one base from a much larger clone. This chain joins TRBV7-9 and TRBJ1-4, with a possible D match to TRBD1 (5 bases). Germline lookup yields CDR1 SEHNR and CDR2 FQNEAQ (reference sequence). This CDR3 region has 18 residues. The CDR3 DNA follows: TGTGCCAGCGGCTTAAAAGCTCCGGGGACGCAAACTAATGAAAAACTGTTTTTT. It yields the protein CASGLKAPGTQTNEKLFF.

This clonotype has more than one count but fewer than ten. The J gene is TRBJ2-5, the V gene TRBV6-1; TRBD2 aligns across 10 bases. The CDR3 contains 17 residues. J was trimmed by 5 bases and V by 7 bases; bases with no gene match: 16. The germline V gene has CDR1 MNHNS and CDR2 SASEGT. DNA for the CDR3: TGTGCCAGCACCATGAGGGCTAGCGGGGGATCAAGGGAGACCCAGTACTTC. It codes for CASTMRASGGSRETQYF.